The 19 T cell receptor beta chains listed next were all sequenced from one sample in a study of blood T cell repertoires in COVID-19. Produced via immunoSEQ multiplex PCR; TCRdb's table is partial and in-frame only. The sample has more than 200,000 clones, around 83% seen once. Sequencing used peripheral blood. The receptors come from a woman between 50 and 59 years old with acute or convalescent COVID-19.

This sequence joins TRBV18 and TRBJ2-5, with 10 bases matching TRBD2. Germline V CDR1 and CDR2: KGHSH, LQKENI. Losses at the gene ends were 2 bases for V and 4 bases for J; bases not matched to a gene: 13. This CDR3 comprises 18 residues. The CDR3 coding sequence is TGTGCCAGCTCACCAAAATTCGGGATAGCGGGAGGATCAGAGACCCAGTACTTC. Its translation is CASSPKFGIAGGSETQYF.

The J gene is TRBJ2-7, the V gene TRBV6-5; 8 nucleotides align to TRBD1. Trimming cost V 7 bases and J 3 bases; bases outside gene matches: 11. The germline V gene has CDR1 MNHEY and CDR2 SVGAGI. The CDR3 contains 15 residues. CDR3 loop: CASIAGTGVFYEQYF. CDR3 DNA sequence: TGTGCCAGCATCGCAGGGACAGGCGTTTTCTACGAGCAGTACTTC.

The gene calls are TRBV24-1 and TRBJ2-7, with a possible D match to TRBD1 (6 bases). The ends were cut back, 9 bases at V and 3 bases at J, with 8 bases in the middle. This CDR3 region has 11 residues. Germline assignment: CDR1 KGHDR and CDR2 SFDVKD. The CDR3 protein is CATSTGYEQYF. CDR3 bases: TGTGCCACCTCGACAGGCTACGAGCAGTACTTC.

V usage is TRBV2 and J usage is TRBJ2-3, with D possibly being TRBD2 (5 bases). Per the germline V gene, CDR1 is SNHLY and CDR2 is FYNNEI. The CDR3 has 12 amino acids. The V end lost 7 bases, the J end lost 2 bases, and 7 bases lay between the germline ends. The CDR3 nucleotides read TGTGCCAGCAAGGAGGTCACAGATACGCAGTATTTT. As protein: CASKEVTDTQYF.

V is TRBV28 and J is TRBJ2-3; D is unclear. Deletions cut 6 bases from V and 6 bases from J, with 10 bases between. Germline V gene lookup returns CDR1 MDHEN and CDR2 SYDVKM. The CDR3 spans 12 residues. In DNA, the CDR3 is TGTGCCAGCAGAGAAGGAGCGGATACGCAGTATTTT. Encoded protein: CASREGADTQYF.

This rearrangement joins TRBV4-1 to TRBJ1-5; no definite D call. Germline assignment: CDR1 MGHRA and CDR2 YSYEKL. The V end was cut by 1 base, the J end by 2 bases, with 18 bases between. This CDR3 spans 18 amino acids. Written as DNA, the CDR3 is TGCGCCAGCAGCCAAGGGACCGCCCGGGAGGGTCGCAATCAGCCCCAGCATTTT. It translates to CASSQGTAREGRNQPQHF.

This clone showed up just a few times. The CDR3, as DNA: TGTGCCAGCTCAGAAAGCGGGACTAGCACAGATACGCAGTATTTT. Encoded protein: CASSESGTSTDTQYF. The chain carries TRBV18 and TRBJ2-3; 7 bases are shared with TRBD2. There are 15 residues in the CDR3. Germline values: CDR1 KGHSH, CDR2 LQKENI. The junction had 5 bases not matched to a gene; V was cut back by 5 bases and J by 0 bases.

This chain's CDR3 is CASSKTGTGELFF. CDR3 coding DNA: TGTGCCAGCAGCAAAACAGGGACCGGGGAGCTGTTTTTT. The genes are TRBV6-6 and TRBJ2-2, with D perhaps TRBD1 (6 bases). V was cut by 6 bases and J by 5 bases, with 10 bases left in between. Looked up from germline, CDR1 is MNHNY and CDR2 is SVGAGI (reference sequence). This CDR3 comprises 13 residues.

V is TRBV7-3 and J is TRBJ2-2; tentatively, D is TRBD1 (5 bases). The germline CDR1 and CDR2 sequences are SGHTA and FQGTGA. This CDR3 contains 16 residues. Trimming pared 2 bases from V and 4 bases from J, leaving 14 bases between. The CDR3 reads CASSLGAVSSTGELFF. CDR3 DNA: TGTGCCAGCAGCTTAGGGGCAGTCTCTAGCACCGGGGAGCTGTTTTTT.

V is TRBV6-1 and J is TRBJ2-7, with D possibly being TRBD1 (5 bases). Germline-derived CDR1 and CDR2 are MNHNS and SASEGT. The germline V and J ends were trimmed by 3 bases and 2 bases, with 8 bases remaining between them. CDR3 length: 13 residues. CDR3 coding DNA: TGTGCCAGCAGTGAGGCAGGGACCTACGAGCAGTACTTC. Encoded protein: CASSEAGTYEQYF.

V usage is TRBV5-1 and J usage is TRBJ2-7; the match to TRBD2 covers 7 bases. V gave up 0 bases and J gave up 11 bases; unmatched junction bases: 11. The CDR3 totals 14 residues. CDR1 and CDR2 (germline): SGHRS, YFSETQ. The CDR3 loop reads CASSLESGTAAKYF. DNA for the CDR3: TGCGCCAGCAGCTTGGAAAGCGGGACTGCGGCCAAGTACTTC. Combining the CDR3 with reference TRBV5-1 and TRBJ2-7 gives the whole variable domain KAGVTQTPRYLIKTRGQQVTLSCSPISGHRSVSWYQQTPGQGLQFLFEYFSETQRNKGNFPGRFSGRQFSNSRSEMNVSTLELGDSALYLCASSLESGTAAKYFGPGTRLTVT.

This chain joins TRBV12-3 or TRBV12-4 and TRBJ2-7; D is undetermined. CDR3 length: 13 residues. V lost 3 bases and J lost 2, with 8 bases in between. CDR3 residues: CASSFTNPYEQYF. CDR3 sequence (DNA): TGTGCCAGCAGTTTTACTAACCCCTACGAGCAGTACTTC.

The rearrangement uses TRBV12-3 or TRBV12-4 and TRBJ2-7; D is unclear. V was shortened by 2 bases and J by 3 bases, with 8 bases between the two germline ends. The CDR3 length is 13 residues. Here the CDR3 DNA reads TGTGCCAGCAGTTTAATCAGTCTCTACGAGCAGTACTTC. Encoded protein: CASSLISLYEQYF.

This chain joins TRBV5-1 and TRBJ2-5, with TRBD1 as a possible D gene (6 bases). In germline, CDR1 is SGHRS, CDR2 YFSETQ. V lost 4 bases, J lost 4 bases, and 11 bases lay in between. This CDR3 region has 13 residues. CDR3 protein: CASSAQGGETQYF. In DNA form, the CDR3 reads TGCGCCAGCAGCGCACAGGGTGGAGAGACCCAGTACTTC.

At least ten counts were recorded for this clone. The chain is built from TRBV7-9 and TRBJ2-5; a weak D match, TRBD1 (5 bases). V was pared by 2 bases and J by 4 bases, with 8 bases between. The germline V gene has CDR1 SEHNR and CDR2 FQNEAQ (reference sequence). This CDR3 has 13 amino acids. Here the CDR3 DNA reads TGTGCCAGCAGCTTAAACCAGGGAGAGACCCAGTACTTC. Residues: CASSLNQGETQYF.

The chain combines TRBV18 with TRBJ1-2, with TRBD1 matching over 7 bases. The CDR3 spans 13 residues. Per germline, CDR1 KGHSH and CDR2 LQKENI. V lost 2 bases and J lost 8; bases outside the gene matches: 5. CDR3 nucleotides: TGTGCCAGCTCACCAAACAGGGGAGACGGCTACACCTTC. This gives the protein CASSPNRGDGYTF.

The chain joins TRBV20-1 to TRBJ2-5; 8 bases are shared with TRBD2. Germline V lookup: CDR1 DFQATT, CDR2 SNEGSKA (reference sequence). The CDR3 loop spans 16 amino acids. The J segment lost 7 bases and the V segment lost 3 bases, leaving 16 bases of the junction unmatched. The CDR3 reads CSASGLRAGVQGTQYF. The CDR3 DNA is TGCAGTGCTAGTGGGTTAAGAGCGGGAGTACAGGGGACCCAGTACTTC.

CDR3: CASSFSTSTDTQYF. The CDR3 DNA follows: TGCGCCAGCAGCTTCTCTACTAGCACAGATACGCAGTATTTT. The rearrangement uses TRBV5-1 and TRBJ2-3, with D unresolved. V was shortened by 2 bases and J by 0 bases, with 7 bases between the two germline ends. The CDR3 extends over 14 amino acids. The germline CDR1 and CDR2 sequences are SGHRS and YFSETQ.

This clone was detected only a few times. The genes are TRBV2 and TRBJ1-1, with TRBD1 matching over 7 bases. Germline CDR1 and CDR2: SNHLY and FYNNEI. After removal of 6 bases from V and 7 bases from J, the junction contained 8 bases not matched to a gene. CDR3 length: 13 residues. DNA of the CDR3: TGTGCCAGCAGCGTTACAGGGGTCCGTGAAGCTTTCTTT. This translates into CASSVTGVREAFF.